One and the same sample provided the 3 T cell receptor beta chains below, sequenced in a study of T-cell reconstitution after alpha-beta-depleted transplantation in children. Unique molecular identifiers were built into the TCRbeta library. MiXCR was run by TCRdb on the PCR reads, yielding one entry per CDR3 protein. Here the sample spans about 460,000 distinct CDR3 sequences, 9.5% to 15% being singletons. This specimen consisted of PBMCs from the stem cell graft donor, obtained from the stem cell graft. The receptor source for this set is a human donor who donated a stem cell graft to a child with combined immunodeficiency.

The chain combines TRBV9 with TRBJ2-7; TRBD1 or TRBD2 may be the D gene (5 bases each). The V gene lost 0 bases and the J gene lost 3 bases, with 16 bases spanning the gap. The CDR3 totals 16 residues. Germline values: CDR1 SGDLS, CDR2 YYNGEE. The CDR3 DNA reads TGTGCCAGCAGCGTAGAGGGCAGGGCGGGTTTCTACGAGCAGTACTTC. Translation: CASSVEGRAGFYEQYF.

Only a few counts were recorded for this clonotype. The CDR3 DNA reads as TGTGCCAGCAGCTCAATCCCATATCCCTCCCCACTAGCGCCACGCACAGATACGCAGTATTTT. This sequence encodes CASSSIPYPSPLAPRTDTQYF. This chain uses TRBV7-3 with TRBJ2-3, with TRBD2 matching 7 bases. This CDR3 has 21 amino acids. Trimming cost V 4 bases and J 1 base; bases outside gene matches: 23. Germline V CDR1 and CDR2: SGHTA, FQGTGA. The whole variable domain, remainder taken from reference TRBV7-3 and TRBJ2-3, is GAGVSQTPSNKVTEKGKYVELRCDPISGHTALYWYRQSLGQGPEFLIYFQGTGAADDSGLPNDRFFAVRPEGSVSTLKIQRTERGDSAVYLCASSSIPYPSPLAPRTDTQYFGPGTRLTVL.

This clonotype occurred many times. The rearrangement joins TRBV7-2 to TRBJ2-3, with no clear D. The CDR3 sequence is 12 residues long. Germline V lookup: CDR1 SGHTA, CDR2 FQGNSA. V lost 5 bases and J lost 1, with 4 bases in between. In DNA, the CDR3 is TGTGCCAGCAGCGCGCGCACAGATACGCAGTATTTT. It translates to CASSARTDTQYF. Together with reference TRBV7-2 and TRBJ2-3, the CDR3 gives the full variable domain: GAGVSQSPSNKVTEKGKDVELRCDPISGHTALYWYRQSLGQGLEFLIYFQGNSAPDKSGLPSDRFSAERTGGSVSTLTIQRTQQEDSAVYLCASSARTDTQYFGPGTRLTVL.